The 25 T cell receptor beta chains below come from one sample, sequenced in a study of radiotherapy plus CTLA-4 blockade in lung cancer. Sequencing used immunoSEQ multiplex PCR; TCRdb keeps in-frame clones, though not all of them. The data hold roughly 120,000 clones, with approximately 80% observed a single time. The input for sequencing was peripheral blood, taken from a patient treated with radiotherapy plus ipilimumab. The receptors were sampled from a human donor with non-small cell lung cancer who had a partial response to radiotherapy plus ipilimumab.

This chain connects TRBV5-1 to TRBJ1-1; 8 nucleotides align to TRBD1. Germline values: CDR1 SGHRS, CDR2 YFSETQ. CDR3 length equals 14 residues. The V and J ends lost 3 bases and 6 bases, in that order; junction bases with no gene match: 7. The CDR3 loop is CASSSTGGIAEAFF. In DNA, the CDR3 is TGCGCCAGCAGCTCCACAGGGGGAATAGCTGAAGCTTTCTTT.

The J gene is TRBJ1-4, the V gene TRBV5-1, with D possibly TRBD1 on 5 matching bases. This CDR3 region has 19 residues. The germline gives CDR1 SGHRS, CDR2 YFSETQ. The germline V and J ends were trimmed by 4 bases and 0 bases, with 22 bases remaining between them. The CDR3 nucleotides read TGCGCCAGCAGCCGGGGGATGGGACGGACTTCCTCAACTAATGAAAAACTGTTTTTT. Its protein product is CASSRGMGRTSSTNEKLFF.

The V call is TRBV12-5, the J call TRBJ2-5; 10 nucleotides align to TRBD2. The CDR3 runs to 15 residues. The germline V gene has CDR1 LGHNT and CDR2 FRNRAP. V trimming: 6 bases; J trimming: 5 bases; junction bases outside the gene matches: 9. CDR3 bases: TGTGCTAGTGGGTCCAGCGGGAGGGCCGGGGAGACCCAGTACTTC. It codes for CASGSSGRAGETQYF.

The genes are TRBV14 and TRBJ2-5; 10 nucleotides match TRBD1. The J segment lost 12 bases and the V segment lost 5 bases, leaving 3 bases of the junction unmatched. The germline CDR1 and CDR2 sequences are SGHDN and FVKESK. CDR3 length: 11 residues. CDR3 loop: CASSTGTGEYF. The CDR3 nucleotides are TGTGCCAGCAGCACCGGGACAGGGGAGTACTTC.

The chain recombines TRBV28 with TRBJ2-1, with D possibly TRBD2 on 5 matching bases. The germline gives CDR1 MDHEN, CDR2 SYDVKM. V lost 7 bases, J lost 0 bases, and 7 bases lay in between. The CDR3 sequence is 13 residues long. The CDR3 sequence: CASKRFSYNEQFF. The CDR3 coding sequence is TGTGCCAGCAAGCGGTTCTCCTACAATGAGCAGTTCTTC.

This rearrangement joins TRBV19 to TRBJ2-1, with 8 bases matching TRBD2. V shed 4 bases and J 5 bases; nucleotides not matched to a gene: 1. Germline V gene lookup returns CDR1 LNHDA and CDR2 SQIVND (reference sequence). There are 13 residues in the CDR3. The CDR3 DNA reads TGTGCCAGTAGTAGGACTAGCAACAATGAGCAGTTCTTC. Protein product: CASSRTSNNEQFF.

The chain links TRBV5-1 to TRBJ2-7, with 8 bases matching TRBD1. The CDR3 sequence is 16 residues long. Germline V lookup: CDR1 SGHRS, CDR2 YFSETQ. V trimming: 3 bases; J trimming: 4 bases; junction bases outside the gene matches: 12. The CDR3 is CASSSATGTGRYEQYF. In DNA form, the CDR3 reads TGCGCCAGCAGCTCAGCCACCGGGACAGGACGATACGAGCAGTACTTC.

This clone was observed a single time. The rearrangement links TRBV2 to TRBJ1-1; no firm D call. Germline lookup yields CDR1 SNHLY and CDR2 FYNNEI. This CDR3 spans 12 amino acids. The V end lost 4 bases, the J end lost 4 bases, and 7 bases lay between the germline ends. The DNA of the CDR3 is TGTGCCAGCAGTGCTTCTATCACTGAAGCTTTCTTT. As protein: CASSASITEAFF.

This sequence joins TRBV4-1 and TRBJ2-1; 9 nucleotides agree with TRBD2. Germline CDR1 is MGHRA and CDR2 is YSYEKL. This CDR3 comprises 16 residues. J gave up 1 base and V 4 bases, and 5 bases lay outside the gene matches. CDR3 sequence: CASSRATSGSYNEQFF. The CDR3, as DNA: TGCGCCAGCAGCCGCGCGACTAGCGGATCCTACAATGAGCAGTTCTTC.

This clone was counted a single time. The CDR3 spells CSVDRTASGVQETQYF. For the CDR3, the DNA is TGCAGCGTTGATCGAACCGCTAGCGGGGTCCAAGAGACCCAGTACTTC. This chain connects TRBV29-1 to TRBJ2-5, with 9 bases identical to TRBD2. Germline V gene lookup returns CDR1 SQVTM and CDR2 ANQGSEA. The CDR3 totals 16 residues. V gave up 3 bases and J gave up 1 base; unmatched junction bases: 9. Together with reference TRBV29-1 and TRBJ2-5, the CDR3 gives the full variable domain: SAVISQKPSRDICQRGTSLTIQCQVDSQVTMMFWYRQQPGQSLTLIATANQGSEATYESGFVIDKFPISRPNLTFSTLTVSNMSPEDSSIYLCSVDRTASGVQETQYFGPGTRLLVL.

V gene TRBV19 combines with J gene TRBJ1-5; D is undetermined. V lost 6 bases, J lost 0 bases, and 12 bases lay in between. Germline CDR1 LNHDA, CDR2 SQIVND (reference sequence). CDR3 size: 15 residues. The CDR3 region is CASRLLLGSNQPQHF. CDR3 DNA: TGTGCCAGTAGACTACTTTTGGGTAGCAATCAGCCCCAGCATTTT.

This sequence joins TRBV29-1 and TRBJ1-1; 7 nucleotides match TRBD1. CDR1 is SQVTM and CDR2 is ANQGSEA in the germline V gene. V lost 5 bases and J lost 3; bases outside the gene matches: 6. The CDR3 is 13 amino acids. This chain's CDR3 is CSVLQGDHTEAFF. CDR3 nucleotides: TGCAGCGTTCTCCAGGGGGATCACACTGAAGCTTTCTTT.

This clone has a single count. The chain carries TRBV2 and TRBJ1-6, with D possibly TRBD1 on 6 matching bases. This CDR3 contains 15 residues. V shed 6 bases and J shed 4 bases, with 13 bases lying between them. The germline CDR1 and CDR2 sequences are SNHLY and FYNNEI. CDR3 in DNA: TGTGCCAGCAGAGGACAGACCGCTTATAATTCACCCCTCCACTTT. Its protein is CASRGQTAYNSPLHF.

The rearrangement links TRBV6-1 to TRBJ1-4; weak D call: TRBD1 (5 bases). Trimming removed 3 bases at V and 3 bases at J, with 17 bases between. The CDR3 contains 17 residues. Germline loops: CDR1 MNHNS, CDR2 SASEGT. CDR3 bases: TGTGCCAGCAGTGATCCCTCAGGGTGGGCAGCTAATGAAAAACTGTTTTTT. Translating gives CASSDPSGWAANEKLFF.

This clone was detected only once. The V gene is TRBV18, the J gene TRBJ2-1; D perhaps matches TRBD1 (6 bases). Trimming removed 0 bases at V and 9 bases at J, with 12 bases between. The CDR3 is 14 amino acids. Germline V gene data show CDR1 as KGHSH and CDR2 as LQKENI. The CDR3 nucleotides are TGTGCCAGCTCACCACCATCCGGACAGCTTGAGCAGTTCTTC. Encoded protein: CASSPPSGQLEQFF.

CDR3 in DNA: TGTGCCAGCAGCTTAGGAGGACTAGCGGGTGATGAGCAGTTCTTC. Translated, it gives CASSLGGLAGDEQFF. This rearrangement joins TRBV7-8 to TRBJ2-1; 11 nucleotides line up with TRBD2. J lost 8 bases, V lost 1 base, and 4 bases had no gene match. The germline V gene has CDR1 SGHVS and CDR2 FQNEAQ. The CDR3 is 15 residues long.

A remark on this clone: Other nucleotide sequences from this sample produce the same CDR3. V usage is TRBV29-1 and J usage is TRBJ2-5; D might be TRBD2 (7 bases). Germline loops: CDR1 SQVTM, CDR2 ANQGSEA. V lost 4 bases to trimming and J lost 5 bases, with 14 bases between them. The CDR3 loop spans 13 amino acids. The CDR3: CSVGGGGGETQYF. The DNA of the CDR3 is TGCAGCGTTGGTGGAGGGGGAGGGGAGACCCAGTACTTC.

The gene calls are TRBV11-2 and TRBJ2-7; 12 bases align to TRBD2. V shed 4 bases, J shed 7 bases, and the junction held 5 bases outside the gene matches. The CDR3 is 14 amino acids. Per the germline V gene, CDR1 is SGHAT and CDR2 is FQNNGV. CDR3 sequence (DNA): TGTGCCAGCAGCTCCCGACTAGCGGGAGTGGAGCAGTACGTC. It encodes CASSSRLAGVEQYV.

The rearrangement links TRBV7-9 to TRBJ2-1, with a possible D match to TRBD2 (6 bases). Germline assignment: CDR1 SEHNR and CDR2 FQNEAQ (reference sequence). The length of the CDR3 is 15 residues. V was trimmed by 5 bases and J by 3 bases, leaving 14 bases between them. The CDR3 protein is CASSPGGADYNEQFF. DNA for the CDR3: TGTGCCAGCAGCCCCGGGGGAGCGGACTACAATGAGCAGTTCTTC.

This chain connects TRBV6-5 to TRBJ2-1, with D perhaps TRBD1 (6 bases). V was pared by 4 bases and J by 15 bases, with 19 bases between. In germline, CDR1 is MNHEY, CDR2 SVGAGI. The CDR3 consists of 13 residues. The CDR3 DNA sequence: TGTGCCAGCAGTTCACGGACAGTTAGGCAATCGTTCTTC. Protein sequence: CASSSRTVRQSFF.

This chain joins TRBV11-2 and TRBJ2-1; 9 bases are a match to TRBD1. Germline CDR1 reads SGHAT; CDR2 reads FQNNGV. The junction had 7 bases not matched to a gene; V was cut back by 0 bases and J by 7 bases. This CDR3 comprises 16 residues. The CDR3 DNA sequence: TGTGCCAGCAGCTTAGATCCGGGACAGGGACGGAATGAGCAGTTCTTC. Translating it yields CASSLDPGQGRNEQFF.

This sequence joins TRBV9 and TRBJ1-1; possibly TRBD1 for D (5 bases). The germline V gene encodes CDR1 SGDLS and CDR2 YYNGEE. The CDR3 is made up of 15 amino acids. V lost 0 bases to trimming and J lost 1 base, with 10 bases between them. CDR3 coding DNA: TGTGCCAGCAGCGTAGCGGGAGGGGCGAACACTGAAGCTTTCTTT. Amino acid sequence: CASSVAGGANTEAFF.

This clone has just a few counts. The chain is built from TRBV19 and TRBJ1-4; D is undetermined. This CDR3 contains 15 residues. Germline assignment: CDR1 LNHDA and CDR2 SQIVND (reference sequence). The V and J ends lost 5 bases and 5 bases respectively, with 15 bases between them. The CDR3 nucleotides are TGTGCCAGTAGTTCGTTGGCGGCGGGGAATGAAAAACTGTTTTTT. This gives the protein CASSSLAAGNEKLFF.

V usage is TRBV27 and J usage is TRBJ2-4; perhaps TRBD2 as D (5 bases). V dropped 9 bases and J dropped 7 bases, with 16 bases sitting between them. CDR3 length: 13 residues. CDR1 and CDR2 (germline): MNHEY, SMNVEV (reference sequence). The CDR3 is CASRRVSANIQYF. In nucleotides, the CDR3 is TGTGCCAGTCGGCGGGTCAGCGCGAACATTCAGTACTTC.

This clone came up a few times. J is TRBJ1-4 and V is TRBV19; weak D call: TRBD1 (6 bases). There are 15 residues in the CDR3. With 6 bases removed from V and 3 bases from J, the gap between germline ends came to 14 bases. Per the germline V gene, CDR1 is LNHDA and CDR2 is SQIVND (reference sequence). The CDR3 here is CASSSYRASNEKLFF. The CDR3 DNA follows: TGTGCCAGTAGCAGTTACAGGGCCTCTAATGAAAAACTGTTTTTT. Supplemented by reference TRBV19 and TRBJ1-4, the full variable domain reads DGGITQSPKYLFRKEGQNVTLSCEQNLNHDAMYWYRQDPGQGLRLIYYSQIVNDFQKGDIAEGYSVSREKKESFPLTVTSAQKNPTAFYLCASSSYRASNEKLFFGSGTQLSVL.